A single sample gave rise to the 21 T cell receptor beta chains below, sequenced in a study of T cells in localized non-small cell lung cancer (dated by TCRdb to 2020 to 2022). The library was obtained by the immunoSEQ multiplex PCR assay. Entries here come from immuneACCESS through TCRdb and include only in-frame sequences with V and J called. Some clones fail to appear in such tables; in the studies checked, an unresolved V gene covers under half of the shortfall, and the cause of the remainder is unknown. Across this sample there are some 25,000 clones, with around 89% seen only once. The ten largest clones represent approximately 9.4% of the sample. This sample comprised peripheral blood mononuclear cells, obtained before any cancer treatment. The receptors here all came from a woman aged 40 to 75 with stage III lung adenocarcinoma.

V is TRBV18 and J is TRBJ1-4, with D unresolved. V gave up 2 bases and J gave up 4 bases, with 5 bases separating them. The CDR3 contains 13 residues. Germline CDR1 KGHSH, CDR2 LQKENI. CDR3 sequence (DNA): TGTGCCAGCTCACCAGACCTTAATGAAAAACTGTTTTTT. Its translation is CASSPDLNEKLFF.

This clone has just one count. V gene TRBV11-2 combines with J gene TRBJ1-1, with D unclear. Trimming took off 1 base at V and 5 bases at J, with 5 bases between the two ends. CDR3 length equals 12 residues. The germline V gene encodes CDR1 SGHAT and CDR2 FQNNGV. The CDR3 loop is CASSLVQTEAFF. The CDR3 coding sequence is TGTGCCAGCAGCTTAGTACAGACTGAAGCTTTCTTT. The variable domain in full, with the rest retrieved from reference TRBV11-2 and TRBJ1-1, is EAGVAQSPRYKIIEKRQSVAFWCNPISGHATLYWYQQILGQGPKLLIQFQNNGVVDDSQLPKDRFSAERLKGVDSTLKIQPAKLEDSAVYLCASSLVQTEAFFGQGTRLTVV.

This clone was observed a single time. CDR3 nucleotide sequence: TGTGCCAGCAGCTTTGTTTCAGCAGGGCCCACCGGGGAGCTGTTTTTT. Its translation: CASSFVSAGPTGELFF. This chain joins TRBV5-6 and TRBJ2-2, with a weak D call TRBD1 (5 bases). Looked up from germline, CDR1 is SGHDT and CDR2 is YYEEEE. CDR3 length: 16 residues. V lost 2 bases and J 4 bases, leaving 15 bases between the germline ends.

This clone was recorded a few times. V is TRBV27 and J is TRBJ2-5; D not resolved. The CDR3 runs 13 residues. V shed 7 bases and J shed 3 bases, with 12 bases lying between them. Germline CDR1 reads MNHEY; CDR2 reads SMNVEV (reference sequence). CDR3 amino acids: CASNPIGEETQYF. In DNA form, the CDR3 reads TGTGCCAGCAACCCGATTGGGGAAGAGACCCAGTACTTC.

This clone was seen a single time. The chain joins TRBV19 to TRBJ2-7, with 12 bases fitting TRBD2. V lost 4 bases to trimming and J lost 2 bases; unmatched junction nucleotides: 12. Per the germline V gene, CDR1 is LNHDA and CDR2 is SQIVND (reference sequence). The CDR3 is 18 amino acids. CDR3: CASSTQSATSGSPYEQYF. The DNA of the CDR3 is TGTGCCAGTAGTACTCAGAGTGCGACTAGCGGGAGCCCCTACGAGCAGTACTTC. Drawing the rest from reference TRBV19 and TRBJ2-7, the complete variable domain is DGGITQSPKYLFRKEGQNVTLSCEQNLNHDAMYWYRQDPGQGLRLIYYSQIVNDFQKGDIAEGYSVSREKKESFPLTVTSAQKNPTAFYLCASSTQSATSGSPYEQYFGPGTRLTVT.

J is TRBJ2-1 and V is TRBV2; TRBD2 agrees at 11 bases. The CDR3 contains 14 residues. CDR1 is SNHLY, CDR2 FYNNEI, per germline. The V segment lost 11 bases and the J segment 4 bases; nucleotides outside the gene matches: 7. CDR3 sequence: CASGGTSGYNEQFF. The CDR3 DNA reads TGTGCCTCCGGGGGGACTAGCGGATACAATGAGCAGTTCTTC.

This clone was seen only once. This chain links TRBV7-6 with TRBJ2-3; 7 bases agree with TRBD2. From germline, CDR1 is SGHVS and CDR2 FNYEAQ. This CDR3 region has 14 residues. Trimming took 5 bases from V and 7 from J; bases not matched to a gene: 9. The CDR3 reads CASSPSGVGNTQYF. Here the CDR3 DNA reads TGTGCCAGCAGCCCTAGCGGAGTCGGAAATACGCAGTATTTT. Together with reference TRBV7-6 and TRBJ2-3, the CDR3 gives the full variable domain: GAGVSQSPRYKVTKRGQDVALRCDPISGHVSLYWYRQALGQGPEFLTYFNYEAQQDKSGLPNDRFSAERPEGSISTLTIQRTEQRDSAMYRCASSPSGVGNTQYFGPGTRLTVL.

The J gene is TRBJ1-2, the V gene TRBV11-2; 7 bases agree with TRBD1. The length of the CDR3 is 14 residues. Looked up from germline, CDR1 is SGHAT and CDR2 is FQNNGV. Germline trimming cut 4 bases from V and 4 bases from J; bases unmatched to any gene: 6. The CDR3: CASSSLGTAYGYTF. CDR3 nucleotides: TGTGCCAGCAGCTCTTTAGGGACAGCCTATGGCTACACCTTC.

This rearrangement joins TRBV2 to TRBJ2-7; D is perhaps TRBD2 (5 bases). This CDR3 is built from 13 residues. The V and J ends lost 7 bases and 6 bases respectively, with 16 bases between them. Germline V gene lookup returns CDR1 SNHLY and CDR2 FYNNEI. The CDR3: CASMPFEGGEQYF. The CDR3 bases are TGTGCCAGCATGCCATTTGAGGGTGGCGAGCAGTACTTC.

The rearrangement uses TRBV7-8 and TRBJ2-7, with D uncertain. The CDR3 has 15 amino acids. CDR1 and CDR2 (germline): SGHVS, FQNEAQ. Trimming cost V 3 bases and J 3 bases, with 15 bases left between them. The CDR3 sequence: CASSFGYSGIYEQYF. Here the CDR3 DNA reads TGTGCCAGCAGCTTCGGATACTCTGGGATCTACGAGCAGTACTTC.

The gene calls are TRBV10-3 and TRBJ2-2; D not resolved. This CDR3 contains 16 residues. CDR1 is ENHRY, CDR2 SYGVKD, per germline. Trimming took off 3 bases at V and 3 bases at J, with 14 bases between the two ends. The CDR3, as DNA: TGTGCCATCAGTGACCCCGGGTTCGCATACACCGGGGAGCTGTTTTTT. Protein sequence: CAISDPGFAYTGELFF.

In DNA form, the CDR3 reads TGCGCCAGCACCCCGGGACAAACGTTCTCTGGAAACACCATATATTTT. Residues: CASTPGQTFSGNTIYF. The chain is built from TRBV5-1 and TRBJ1-3; maybe TRBD1 (6 bases). Germline CDR1 and CDR2: SGHRS and YFSETQ. The CDR3 covers 16 residues. Trimming shortened V by 6 bases and J by 0 bases, and 16 bases separated the two germline ends.

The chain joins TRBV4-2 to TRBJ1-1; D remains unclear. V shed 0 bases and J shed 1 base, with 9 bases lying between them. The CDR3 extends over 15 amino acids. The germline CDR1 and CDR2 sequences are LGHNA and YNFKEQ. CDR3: CASSQDSLGNTEAFF. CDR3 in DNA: TGTGCCAGCAGCCAAGATAGCCTCGGGAACACTGAAGCTTTCTTT.

The chain's CDR3 is CASSDRGRTEAFF. CDR3 in DNA: TGTGCCAGCAGTGACAGGGGGCGCACTGAAGCTTTCTTT. The chain couples TRBV6-1 to TRBJ1-1; 8 nucleotides line up with TRBD1. CDR3 length equals 13 residues. Germline trimming cut 3 bases from V and 4 bases from J; bases unmatched to any gene: 1. The germline V gene has CDR1 MNHNS and CDR2 SASEGT.

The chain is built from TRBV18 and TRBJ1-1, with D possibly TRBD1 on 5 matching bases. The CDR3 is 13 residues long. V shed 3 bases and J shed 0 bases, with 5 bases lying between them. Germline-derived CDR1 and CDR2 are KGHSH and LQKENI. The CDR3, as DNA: TGTGCCAGCTCACCGGGGGTGAACACTGAAGCTTTCTTT. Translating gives CASSPGVNTEAFF.

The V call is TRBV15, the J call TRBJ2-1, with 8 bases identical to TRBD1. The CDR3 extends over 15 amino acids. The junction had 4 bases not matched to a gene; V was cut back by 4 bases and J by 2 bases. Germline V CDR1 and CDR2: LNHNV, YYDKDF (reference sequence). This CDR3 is CATSISDRAYNEQFF. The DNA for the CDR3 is TGTGCCACCAGCATCTCGGACAGGGCCTACAATGAGCAGTTCTTC.

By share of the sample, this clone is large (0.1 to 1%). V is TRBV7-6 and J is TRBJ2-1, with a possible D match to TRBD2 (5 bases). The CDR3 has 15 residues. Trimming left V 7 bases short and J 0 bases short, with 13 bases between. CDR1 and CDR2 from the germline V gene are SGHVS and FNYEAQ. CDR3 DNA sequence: TGTGCCAGCACCCCTGTGGGGAGCTCCTACAATGAGCAGTTCTTC. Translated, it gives CASTPVGSSYNEQFF.

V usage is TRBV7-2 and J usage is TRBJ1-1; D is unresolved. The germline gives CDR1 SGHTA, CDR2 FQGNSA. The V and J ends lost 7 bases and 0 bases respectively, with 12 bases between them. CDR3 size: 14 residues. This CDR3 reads CASNLGGVNTEAFF. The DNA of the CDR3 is TGTGCCAGCAACCTTGGAGGTGTGAACACTGAAGCTTTCTTT.

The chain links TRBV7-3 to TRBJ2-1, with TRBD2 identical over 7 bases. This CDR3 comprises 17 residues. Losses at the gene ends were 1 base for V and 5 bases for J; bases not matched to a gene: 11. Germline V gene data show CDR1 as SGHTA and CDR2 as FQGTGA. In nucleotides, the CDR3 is TGTGCCAGCAGCTTAAGAGAAGGTGCGGGAGCCCACAATGAGCAGTTCTTC. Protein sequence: CASSLREGAGAHNEQFF.

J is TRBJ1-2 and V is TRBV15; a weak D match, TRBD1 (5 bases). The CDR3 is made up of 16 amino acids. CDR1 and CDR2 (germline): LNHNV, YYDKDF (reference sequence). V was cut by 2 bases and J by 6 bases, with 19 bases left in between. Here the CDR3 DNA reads TGTGCCACCAGCAGATCCCTGGGGGGACTGCATGATGGCTACACCTTC. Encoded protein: CATSRSLGGLHDGYTF.

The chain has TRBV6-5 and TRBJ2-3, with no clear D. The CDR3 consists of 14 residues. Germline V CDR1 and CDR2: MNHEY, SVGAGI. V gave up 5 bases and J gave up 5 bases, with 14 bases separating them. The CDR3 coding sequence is TGTGCCAGCAGTACCTTCCTAGGAAGAGATACGCAGTATTTT. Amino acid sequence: CASSTFLGRDTQYF.